This T cell receptor (beta chain) was profiled in a study of breast tumors, draining lymph nodes, adjacent tissues. This CDR3 is 14 amino acids long. Trimming left V 2 bases short and J 2 bases short, with 7 bases between. Per germline, CDR1 WSHSY and CDR2 SAAADI. Via MiXCR, TCRdb re-called the multiplex PCR reads, giving one row per CDR3 protein. The top ten clones hold roughly 4.5% of a sample with 150,000 to 200,000 distinct CDR3 sequences, 30% to 35% of them seen once. Samples came from axillary lymph nodes draining the breast cancer. Sequencing was done on a sample of axillary lymph node tissue. The receptor comes from a female donor with breast cancer. Some clones in this sample may be carry-over from other donors' samples. The chain uses TRBV10-2 and TRBJ1-5; unclear D gene. The CDR3 reads CASSERVGNQPQHF. The CDR3 coding sequence is TGCGCCAGCAGTGAGAGGGTGGGCAATCAGCCCCAGCATTTT.